This record looks at one T cell receptor (beta chain) sequence and its context. This may come from a read error, since a much larger clone is one base off. The sample holds other DNA sequences that translate to the same CDR3. This entry comes from a study of blood T cell repertoires in COVID-19. Study-level information: Sites in the United States, Italy and Spain provided acute and convalescent COVID-19 samples.

Profiled with immunoSEQ multiplex PCR; TCRdb holds only in-frame clones, not every one. Seen here are tens of thousands of clones, 82% observed once, and the top ten hold 18%. CDR1 and CDR2 (germline): LGHDT, YNNKEL (reference sequence). V lost 1 base, J lost 4 bases, and 0 bases stayed unmatched. The CDR3 totals 15 residues. This TCR came from a human donor in a cohort sampled during active COVID-19. Sequenced material: peripheral blood. The V and J genes are TRBV3-1 (or the pseudogene TRBV3-2) and TRBJ2-5, with 13 bases lining up with TRBD2. The CDR3 here is CASSQGLAGGETQYF. CDR3 sequence (DNA): TGTGCCAGCAGCCAAGGACTAGCGGGGGGAGAGACCCAGTACTTC.